This TCR beta chain was identified in a study of beta chain features in type 1 diabetes. Across the study: Examination spanned fewer than 140,000,000 sorted cells from all samples. Whole-study results and caveats: In all four CD4+ subsets, TCRB CDR3 length was significantly, moderately reduced in type 1 diabetes.

Sequenced material consisted of expressed TCRB transcripts (all of the isolated RNA was reverse transcribed). Measured with immunoSEQ multiplex PCR; TCRdb has only the in-frame clones, and not every one. The sample records some 290,000 clones, roughly an eighth being singletons. This clone was counted between two and nine times. No antigen is known for it. The CDR3 is 13 residues long. V was clipped by 8 bases and J by 0 bases, with 10 bases between them. Germline CDR1 reads MNHNY; CDR2 reads SVGAGI (reference sequence). On average, the one heparinised blood draw given by each donor was roughly 100 mL. Researchers reported sorting CD4+ naive, central memory, regulatory and stem cell-like memory cells via CD45RO/CCR7/CD25/CD127/CD95/CD27.

The chain joins TRBV6-6 to TRBJ1-1; D gene unclear. The TCR was taken from a man aged 30-40 years with type 1 diabetes. The specimen was naive CD4+ T cells from blood. CDR3 bases: TGTGCCAGCCGACAATCGTTGAACACTGAAGCTTTCTTT. Translated: CASRQSLNTEAFF.